The source of this TCR beta chain is a study of neoadjuvant anti-PD-1 for oral cavity cancer. Whole-study context: Around day 43, patients without progression received a fourth nivolumab dose before surgery.

The CDR3 has 17 residues. Per the germline V gene, CDR1 is LNHDA and CDR2 is SQIVND (reference sequence). The trim removed 6 bases at V and 2 bases at J, leaving 10 bases unmatched. Regarding this clone: Antigen specificity is unknown.

Analysis of PBMCs was direct, with no culture step. General observations from the study: TCR analyses covered only a few patients per response group. PBMC Gini-index clonality exceeded responders' in non-responders post-nivolumab.

Sequencing was performed with immunoSEQ multiplex PCR; in TCRdb, only in-frame clones are kept and a portion is missing. Of roughly 14,000 clones in the sample, less than 75% were seen once. The TCR originated in a person aged 40 to 85 with oral cavity squamous cell carcinoma. The material was PBMCs, obtained before nivolumab (anti-PD-1) treatment. The chain carries TRBV19 and TRBJ2-1; 10 bases map to TRBD1. CDR3 loop: CASSQRTGGWTYNEQFF. CDR3 DNA sequence: TGTGCCAGTAGCCAAAGGACAGGGGGATGGACCTACAATGAGCAGTTCTTC.